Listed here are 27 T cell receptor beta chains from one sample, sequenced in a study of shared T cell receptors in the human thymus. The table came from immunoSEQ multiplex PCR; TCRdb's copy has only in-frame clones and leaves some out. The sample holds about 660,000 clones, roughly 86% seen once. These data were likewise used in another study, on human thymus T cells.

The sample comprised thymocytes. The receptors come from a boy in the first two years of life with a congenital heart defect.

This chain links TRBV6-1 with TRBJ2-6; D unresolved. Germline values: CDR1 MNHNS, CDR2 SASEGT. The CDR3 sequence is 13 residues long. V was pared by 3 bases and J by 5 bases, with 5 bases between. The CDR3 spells CASSDRWANVLTF. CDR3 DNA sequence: TGTGCCAGCAGTGACCGGTGGGCCAACGTCCTGACTTTC.

CDR3 coding DNA: TGTGCCAGCAGTTACAGGGGGAGCATGAACACTGAAGCTTTCTTT. Translating gives CASSYRGSMNTEAFF. V and J are TRBV5-6 and TRBJ1-1; TRBD1 aligns across 8 bases. The germline V gene encodes CDR1 SGHDT and CDR2 YYEEEE. V dropped 5 bases and J dropped 0; count of bases not matched to a gene: 6. The CDR3 covers 15 residues. The variable domain in full, completed from reference TRBV5-6 and TRBJ1-1, reads DAGVTQSPTHLIKTRGQQVTLRCSPKSGHDTVSWYQQALGQGPQFIFQYYEEEERQRGNFPDRFSGHQFPNYSSELNVNALLLGDSALYLCASSYRGSMNTEAFFGQGTRLTVV.

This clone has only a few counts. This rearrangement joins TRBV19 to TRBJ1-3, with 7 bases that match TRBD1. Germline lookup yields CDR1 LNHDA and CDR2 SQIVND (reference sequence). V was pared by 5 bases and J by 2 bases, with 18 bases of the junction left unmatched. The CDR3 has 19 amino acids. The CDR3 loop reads CASSPPRGQGVSAGNTIYF. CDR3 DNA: TGTGCCAGTAGTCCCCCGAGGGGTCAGGGGGTTTCAGCTGGAAACACCATATATTTT.

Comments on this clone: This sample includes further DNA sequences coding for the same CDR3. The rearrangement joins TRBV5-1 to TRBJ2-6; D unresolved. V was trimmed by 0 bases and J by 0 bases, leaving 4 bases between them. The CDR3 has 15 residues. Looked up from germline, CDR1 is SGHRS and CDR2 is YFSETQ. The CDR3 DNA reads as TGCGCCAGCAGCTTGGCCGGCTCTGGGGCCAACGTCCTGACTTTC. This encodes CASSLAGSGANVLTF. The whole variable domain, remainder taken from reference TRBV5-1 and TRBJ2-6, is KAGVTQTPRYLIKTRGQQVTLSCSPISGHRSVSWYQQTPGQGLQFLFEYFSETQRNKGNFPGRFSGRQFSNSRSEMNVSTLELGDSALYLCASSLAGSGANVLTFGAGSRLTVL.

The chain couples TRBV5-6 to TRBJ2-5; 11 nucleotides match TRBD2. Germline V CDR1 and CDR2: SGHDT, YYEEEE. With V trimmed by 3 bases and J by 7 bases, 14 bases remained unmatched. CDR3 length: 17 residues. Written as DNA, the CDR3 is TGTGCCAGCAGCTGGGGGGGCGTAGCGGGGGGGCCTGGGACCCAGTACTTC. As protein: CASSWGGVAGGPGTQYF. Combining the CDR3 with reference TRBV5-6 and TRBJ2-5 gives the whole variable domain DAGVTQSPTHLIKTRGQQVTLRCSPKSGHDTVSWYQQALGQGPQFIFQYYEEEERQRGNFPDRFSGHQFPNYSSELNVNALLLGDSALYLCASSWGGVAGGPGTQYFGPGTRLLVL.

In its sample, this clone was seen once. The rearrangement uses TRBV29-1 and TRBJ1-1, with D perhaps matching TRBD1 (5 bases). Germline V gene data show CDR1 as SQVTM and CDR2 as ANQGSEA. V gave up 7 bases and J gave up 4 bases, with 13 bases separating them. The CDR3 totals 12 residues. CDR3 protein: CSGRARGTEAFF. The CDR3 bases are TGCAGCGGCAGGGCAAGGGGCACTGAAGCTTTCTTT.

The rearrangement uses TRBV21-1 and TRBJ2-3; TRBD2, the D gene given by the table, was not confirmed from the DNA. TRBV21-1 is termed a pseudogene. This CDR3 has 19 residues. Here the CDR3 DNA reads TGTGCCAGCAGCAAAGACGGTAGGACTAGCGGGAGGTTCACAGATACGCAGTATTTT. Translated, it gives CASSKDGRTSGRFTDTQYF.

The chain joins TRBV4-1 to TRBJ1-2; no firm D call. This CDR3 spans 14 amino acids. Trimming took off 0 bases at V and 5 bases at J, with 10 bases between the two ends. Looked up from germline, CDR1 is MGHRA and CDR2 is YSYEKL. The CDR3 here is CASSQEGSGYGYTF. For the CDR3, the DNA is TGCGCCAGCAGCCAAGAGGGCAGCGGATATGGCTACACCTTC.

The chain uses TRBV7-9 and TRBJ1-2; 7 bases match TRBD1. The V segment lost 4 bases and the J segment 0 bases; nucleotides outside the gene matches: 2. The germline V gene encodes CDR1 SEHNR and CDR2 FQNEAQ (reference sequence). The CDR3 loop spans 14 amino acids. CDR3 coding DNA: TGTGCCAGCAGCTCGGACAGGTCTAACTATGGCTACACCTTC. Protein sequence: CASSSDRSNYGYTF.

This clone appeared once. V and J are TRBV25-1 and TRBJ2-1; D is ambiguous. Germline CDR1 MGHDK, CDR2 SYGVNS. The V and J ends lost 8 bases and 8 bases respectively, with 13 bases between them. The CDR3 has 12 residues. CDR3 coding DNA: TGTGCCAGCTCCCATAAGCCGGATGAGCAGTTCTTC. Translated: CASSHKPDEQFF.

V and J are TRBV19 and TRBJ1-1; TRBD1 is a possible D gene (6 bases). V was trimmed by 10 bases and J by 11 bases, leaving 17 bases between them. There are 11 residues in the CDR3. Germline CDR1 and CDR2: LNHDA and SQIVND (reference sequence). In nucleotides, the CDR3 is TGTGCCACAACCAACAGGGATCAGGCTTTCTTT. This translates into CATTNRDQAFF. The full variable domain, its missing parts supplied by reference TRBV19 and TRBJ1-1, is DGGITQSPKYLFRKEGQNVTLSCEQNLNHDAMYWYRQDPGQGLRLIYYSQIVNDFQKGDIAEGYSVSREKKESFPLTVTSAQKNPTAFYLCATTNRDQAFFGQGTRLTVV.

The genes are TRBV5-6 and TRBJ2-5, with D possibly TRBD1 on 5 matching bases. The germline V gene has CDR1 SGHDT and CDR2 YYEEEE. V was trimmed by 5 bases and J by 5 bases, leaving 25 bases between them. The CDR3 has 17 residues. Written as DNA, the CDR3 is TGTGCCAGCAGTACTGAGCAGGGCTCCAAGCTGGGGGAGACCCAGTACTTC. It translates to CASSTEQGSKLGETQYF.

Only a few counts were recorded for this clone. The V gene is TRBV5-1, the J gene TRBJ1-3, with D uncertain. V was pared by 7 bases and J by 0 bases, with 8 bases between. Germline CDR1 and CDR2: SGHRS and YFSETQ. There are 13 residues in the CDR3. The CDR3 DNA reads TGCGCCAGCCATAACTTCTCTGGAAACACCATATATTTT. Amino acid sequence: CASHNFSGNTIYF. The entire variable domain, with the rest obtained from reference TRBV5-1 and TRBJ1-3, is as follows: KAGVTQTPRYLIKTRGQQVTLSCSPISGHRSVSWYQQTPGQGLQFLFEYFSETQRNKGNFPGRFSGRQFSNSRSEMNVSTLELGDSALYLCASHNFSGNTIYFGEGSWLTVV.

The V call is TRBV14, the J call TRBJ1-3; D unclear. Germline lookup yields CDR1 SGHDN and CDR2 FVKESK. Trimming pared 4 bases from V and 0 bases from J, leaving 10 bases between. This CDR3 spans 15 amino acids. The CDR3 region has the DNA TGTGCCAGCAGCCCAAGAGAGGTCTCTGGAAACACCATATATTTT. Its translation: CASSPREVSGNTIYF.

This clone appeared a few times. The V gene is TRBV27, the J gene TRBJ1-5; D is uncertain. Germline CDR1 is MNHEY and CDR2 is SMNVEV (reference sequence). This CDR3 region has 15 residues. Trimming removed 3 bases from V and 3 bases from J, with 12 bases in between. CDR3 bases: TGTGCCAGCAGTTTGGGCCCGGACTTCAATCAGCCCCAGCATTTT. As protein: CASSLGPDFNQPQHF.

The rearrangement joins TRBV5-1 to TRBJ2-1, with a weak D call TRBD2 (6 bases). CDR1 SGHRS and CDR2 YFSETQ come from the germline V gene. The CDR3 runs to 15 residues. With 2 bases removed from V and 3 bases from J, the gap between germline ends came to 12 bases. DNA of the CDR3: TGCGCCAGCAGCTTTAGACTAGGCAACTACAATGAGCAGTTCTTC. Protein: CASSFRLGNYNEQFF. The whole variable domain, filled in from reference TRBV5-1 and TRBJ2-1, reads KAGVTQTPRYLIKTRGQQVTLSCSPISGHRSVSWYQQTPGQGLQFLFEYFSETQRNKGNFPGRFSGRQFSNSRSEMNVSTLELGDSALYLCASSFRLGNYNEQFFGPGTRLTVL.

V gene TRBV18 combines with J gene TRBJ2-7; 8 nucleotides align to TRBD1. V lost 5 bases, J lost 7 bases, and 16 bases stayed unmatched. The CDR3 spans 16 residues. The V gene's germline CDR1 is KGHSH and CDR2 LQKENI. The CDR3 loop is CASSSSGTGRKWEQYF. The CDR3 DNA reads TGTGCCAGCTCAAGCTCCGGGACAGGACGCAAGTGGGAGCAGTACTTC.

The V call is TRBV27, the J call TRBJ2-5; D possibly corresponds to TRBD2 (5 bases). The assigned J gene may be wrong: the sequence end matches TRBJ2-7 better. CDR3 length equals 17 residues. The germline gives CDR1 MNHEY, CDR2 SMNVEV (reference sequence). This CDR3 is CASSLSRARARGYEQYF. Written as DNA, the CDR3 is TGTGCCAGCAGTTTATCGAGGGCGCGCGCCCGTGGCTACGAGCAGTACTTC.

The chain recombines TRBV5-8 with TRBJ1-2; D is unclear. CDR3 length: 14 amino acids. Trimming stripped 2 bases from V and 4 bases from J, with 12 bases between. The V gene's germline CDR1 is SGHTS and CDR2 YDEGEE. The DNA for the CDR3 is TGTGCCAGCAGCTTTGGACTGCGACCCTATGGCTACACCTTC. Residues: CASSFGLRPYGYTF. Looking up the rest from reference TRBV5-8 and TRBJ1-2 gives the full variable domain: EAGVTQSPTHLIKTRGQQATLRCSPISGHTSVYWYQQALGLGLQFLLWYDEGEERNRGNFPPRFSGRQFPNYSSELNVNALELEDSALYLCASSFGLRPYGYTFGSGTRLTVV.

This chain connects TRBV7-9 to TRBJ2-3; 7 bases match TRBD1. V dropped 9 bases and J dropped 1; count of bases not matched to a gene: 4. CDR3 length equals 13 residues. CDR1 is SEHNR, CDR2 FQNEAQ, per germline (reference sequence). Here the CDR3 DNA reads TGTGCCAGAGACAGGGTACGCACAGATACGCAGTATTTT. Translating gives CARDRVRTDTQYF.

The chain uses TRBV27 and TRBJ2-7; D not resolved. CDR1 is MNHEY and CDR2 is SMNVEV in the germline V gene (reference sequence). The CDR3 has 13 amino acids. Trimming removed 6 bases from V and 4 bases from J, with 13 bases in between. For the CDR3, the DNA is TGTGCCAGCAGGTCGTGGCAGCGTTACGAGCAGTACTTC. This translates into CASRSWQRYEQYF.

The CDR3 sequence is CAWKAKGLNTEAFF. Written as DNA, the CDR3 is TGTGCCTGGAAGGCGAAGGGGCTGAACACTGAAGCTTTCTTT. V and J are TRBV30 and TRBJ1-1, with TRBD1 as a possible D gene (5 bases). The CDR3 sequence is 14 residues long. Germline loops: CDR1 GTSNPN, CDR2 SVGIG (reference sequence). Deletions cut 4 bases from V and 0 bases from J, with 12 bases between.

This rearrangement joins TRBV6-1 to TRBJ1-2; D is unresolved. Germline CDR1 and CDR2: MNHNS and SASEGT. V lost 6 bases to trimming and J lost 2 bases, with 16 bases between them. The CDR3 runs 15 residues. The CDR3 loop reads CASSTTQGTNYGYTF. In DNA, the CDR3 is TGTGCCAGCAGCACGACTCAAGGTACCAACTATGGCTACACCTTC.

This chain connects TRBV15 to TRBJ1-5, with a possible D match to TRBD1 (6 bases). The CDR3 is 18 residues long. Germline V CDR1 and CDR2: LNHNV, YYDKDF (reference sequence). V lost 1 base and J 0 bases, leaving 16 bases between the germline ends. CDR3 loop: CATSRVIRTDDSNQPQHF. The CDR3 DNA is TGTGCCACCAGCAGAGTAATCCGGACAGACGATAGCAATCAGCCCCAGCATTTT. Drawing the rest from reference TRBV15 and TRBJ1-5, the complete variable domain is DAMVIQNPRYQVTQFGKPVTLSCSQTLNHNVMYWYQQKSSQAPKLLFHYYDKDFNNEADTPDNFQSRRPNTSFCFLDIRSPGLGDTAMYLCATSRVIRTDDSNQPQHFGDGTRLSIL.

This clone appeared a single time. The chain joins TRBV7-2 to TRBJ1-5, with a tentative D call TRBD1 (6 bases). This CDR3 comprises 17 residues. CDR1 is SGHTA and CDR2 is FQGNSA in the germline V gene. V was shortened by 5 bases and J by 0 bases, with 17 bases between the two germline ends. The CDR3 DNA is TGTGCCAGCAGCCACGGACAGAGACTATATAGCAATCAGCCCCAGCATTTT. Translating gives CASSHGQRLYSNQPQHF.

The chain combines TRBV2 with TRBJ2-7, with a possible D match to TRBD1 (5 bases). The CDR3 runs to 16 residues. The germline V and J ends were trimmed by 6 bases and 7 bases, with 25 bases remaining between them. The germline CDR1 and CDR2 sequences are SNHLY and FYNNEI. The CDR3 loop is CASSHRGLGLLREQYF. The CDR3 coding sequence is TGTGCCAGCAGCCACAGAGGTTTGGGGCTTCTACGGGAGCAGTACTTC.

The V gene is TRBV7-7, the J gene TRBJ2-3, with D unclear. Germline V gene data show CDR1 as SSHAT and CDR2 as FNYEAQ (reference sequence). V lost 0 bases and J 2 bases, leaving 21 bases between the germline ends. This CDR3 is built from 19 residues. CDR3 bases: TGTGCCAGCAGCTTAGCCCCACGAACCCCTCGGTGTAACACAGATACGCAGTATTTT. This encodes CASSLAPRTPRCNTDTQYF. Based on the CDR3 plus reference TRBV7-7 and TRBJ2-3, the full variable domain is GAGVSQSPRYKVTKRGQDVTLRCDPISSHATLYWYQQALGQGPEFLTYFNYEAQPDKSGLPSDRFSAERPEGSISTLTIQRTEQRDSAMYRCASSLAPRTPRCNTDTQYFGPGTRLTVL.